This T cell receptor beta chain was observed in a study of shared clonotypes between healthy human individuals. Naive CD8 cells, CD45RO-negative and positively selected for CCR7, excluded terminally differentiated effector memory CD45RA+ cells. Participating donors were healthy, HIV-negative adults free of recent acute infections or vaccinations. V was trimmed by 8 bases and J by 6 bases, leaving 7 bases between them. This CDR3 is built from 10 residues. In germline, CDR1 is MNHNY, CDR2 SVGAGI (reference sequence). Sequencing was performed with immunoSEQ multiplex PCR; in TCRdb, only in-frame clones are kept and a portion is missing. The sample carries around 1.9 million clones, 85% to 95% recorded once.

The gene calls are TRBV6-6 and TRBJ1-2; no reliable D call. Sequenced input: naive CD8+ T cells from PBMCs. The clonotype originates from a man between 18 and 29 years old in good health. Some clones in this sample may be carry-over from other donors' samples. The CDR3 loop reads CASAGDGYTF. Here the CDR3 DNA reads TGTGCCAGCGCCGGAGATGGCTACACCTTC.